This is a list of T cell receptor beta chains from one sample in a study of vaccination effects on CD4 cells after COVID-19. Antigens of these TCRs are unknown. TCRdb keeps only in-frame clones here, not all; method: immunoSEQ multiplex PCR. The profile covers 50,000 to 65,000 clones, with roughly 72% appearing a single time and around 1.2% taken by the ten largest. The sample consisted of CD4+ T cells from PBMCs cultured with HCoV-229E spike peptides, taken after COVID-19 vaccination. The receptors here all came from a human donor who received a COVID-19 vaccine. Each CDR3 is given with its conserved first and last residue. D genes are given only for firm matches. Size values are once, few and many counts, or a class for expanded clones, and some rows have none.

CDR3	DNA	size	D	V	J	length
CASSLGGQANTGKLFF	TGCGCCAGCAGCTTGGGGGGACAAGCTAACACCGGGAAGCTGTTTTTT	-	-	TRBV5-1	TRBJ2-2	16
CASSQVRDGGEKLFF	TGCGCCAGCAGCCAAGTAAGGGATGGGGGTGAAAAACTGTTTTTT	-	-	TRBV4-1	TRBJ1-4	15
CAWSTGFRDGYTF	TGTGCCTGGAGTACAGGTTTTAGGGATGGCTACACCTTC	-	-	TRBV30	TRBJ1-2	13
CASSIGSLPTTEAFF	TGTGCCAGTAGTATCGGCTCCCTACCGACCACTGAAGCTTTCTTT	once	-	TRBV19	TRBJ1-1	15
CASSSTVNTEAFF	TGCGCCAGCAGCTCAACAGTGAACACTGAAGCTTTCTTT	-	-	TRBV5-1	TRBJ1-1	13
CASSPFGYGYTF	TGTGCCAGCAGTCCCTTTGGGTATGGCTACACCTTC	-	-	TRBV27	TRBJ1-2	12
CASSQSYLRFLNEKLFF	TGCGCCAGCAGTCAAAGTTATCTCCGGTTCCTTAATGAAAAACTGTTTTTT	-	-	TRBV23-1	TRBJ1-4	17
CASIGGTDTQYF	TGTGCCAGTATAGGAGGCACAGATACGCAGTATTTT	once	-	TRBV19	TRBJ2-3	12
CASSMKAQSTDTQYF	TGTGCCAGTAGTATGAAGGCTCAGAGCACAGATACGCAGTATTTT	few	-	TRBV19	TRBJ2-3	15
CASSSGTGGLLEAFF	TGCGCCAGCAGTTCCGGGACAGGGGGCCTGCTTGAAGCTTTCTTT	-	TRBD1	TRBV5-1	TRBJ1-1	15
CASSLVQGDTEAFF	TGCGCCAGCAGCTTGGTTCAGGGTGACACTGAAGCTTTCTTT	few	-	TRBV5-1	TRBJ1-1	14
CASSLVGSGEQFF	TGTGCCAGCAGCTTAGTCGGATCAGGTGAGCAGTTCTTC	-	-	TRBV7-9	TRBJ2-1	13
CASSQGPGANVLTF	TGCGCCAGCAGCCAAGGCCCTGGGGCCAACGTCCTGACTTTC	-	-	TRBV4-3	TRBJ2-6	14
CASRTGTWSGANVLTF	TGTGCCAGTAGAACAGGGACTTGGTCCGGGGCCAACGTCCTGACTTTC	-	-	TRBV19	TRBJ2-6	16
CASNLEGDTEAFF	TGTGCCAGCAACCTCGAGGGGGACACTGAAGCTTTCTTT	-	-	TRBV2	TRBJ1-1	13
CASSYRTSGGAYEQFF	TGTGCCAGCAGCTACCGGACTAGCGGGGGGGCGTACGAGCAGTTCTTC	-	TRBD2	TRBV7-2	TRBJ2-1	16
CASSPIKGQGPGANVLTF	TGTGCCAGCAGCCCCATAAAGGGACAGGGGCCCGGGGCCAACGTCCTGACTTTC	-	TRBD1	TRBV3-1/TRBV3-2	TRBJ2-6	18
CASSFRSGTGGNTIYF	TGTGCCAGCAGCTTTCGGTCCGGGACAGGGGGAAACACCATATATTTT	-	TRBD1	TRBV5-4	TRBJ1-3	16
CASSSSLGLSYYGYTF	TGTGCCAGCAGCTCCTCCCTGGGGCTCTCGTACTATGGCTACACCTTC	-	-	TRBV3-1/TRBV3-2	TRBJ1-2	16
CASSPEDRGYSALHF	TGTGCCAGCTCACCAGAGGACAGGGGTTATTCAGCCCTCCACTTT	few	TRBD1	TRBV18	TRBJ1-6	15
CATSRVGAGVQETQYF	TGTGCCACCAGCAGAGTGGGCGCAGGGGTGCAAGAGACCCAGTACTTC	-	-	TRBV15	TRBJ2-5	16
CASSQDRGLSRYF	TGTGCCAGCAGCCAGGACAGGGGGCTTTCGCGGTACTTC	-	TRBD1	TRBV14	TRBJ2-4	13
CASSPSTGWPEAFF	TGTGCCAGCTCACCCTCGACAGGGTGGCCTGAAGCTTTCTTT	-	TRBD1	TRBV18	TRBJ1-1	14
CASQLQGFSGYTF	TGTGCCAGCCAGTTGCAGGGGTTCTCTGGCTACACCTTC	few	-	TRBV2	TRBJ1-2	13
CASSVGQGGNSPLHF	TGTGCCAGCAGCGTAGGACAGGGCGGGAATTCACCCCTCCACTTT	-	TRBD1	TRBV9	TRBJ1-6	15
CASSRQTGDEKLFF	TGTGCCAGCAGTCGTCAAACAGGGGACGAAAAACTGTTTTTT	-	TRBD1	TRBV5-8	TRBJ1-4	14
CASSQGLTADTQYF	TGTGCCAGCAGTCAAGGCCTGACGGCAGATACGCAGTATTTT	-	-	TRBV7-9	TRBJ2-3	14
CASRRPQGYEKLFF	TGTGCCAGCAGGAGACCGCAGGGGTATGAAAAACTGTTTTTT	-	-	TRBV6-5	TRBJ1-4	14
CASSERRRNTEAFF	TGTGCCAGCAGTGAAAGGAGGCGGAATACTGAAGCTTTCTTT	-	-	TRBV6-1	TRBJ1-1	14
CASRTTSGGHSYNEQFF	TGCGCCAGCAGGACGACTAGCGGGGGGCATTCCTACAATGAGCAGTTCTTC	-	TRBD2	TRBV5-1	TRBJ2-1	17
CASSAHRGLAGVLGKETQYF	TGTGCCAGCAGTGCGCATAGGGGACTAGCGGGGGTATTGGGGAAAGAGACCCAGTACTTC	-	TRBD2	TRBV6-1	TRBJ2-5	20
CASSLDEYGYTF	TGTGCCAGCAGCTTAGACGAGTATGGCTACACCTTC	-	-	TRBV7-9	TRBJ1-2	12
CASSTRQGVGQPQHF	TGTGCCAGTAGTACCCGACAGGGGGTCGGTCAGCCCCAGCATTTT	-	TRBD1	TRBV19	TRBJ1-5	15
CAISDPQGAYGYTF	TGTGCCATCAGTGACCCCCAGGGGGCTTATGGCTACACCTTC	-	TRBD1	TRBV10-3	TRBJ1-2	14
CASSRREGVSYNEQFF	TGTGCCAGCTCACGAAGGGAGGGTGTGAGCTACAATGAGCAGTTCTTC	-	TRBD2	TRBV18	TRBJ2-1	16
CASSSGGLNTGELFF	TGTGCCAGCAGCTCAGGGGGACTGAACACCGGGGAGCTGTTTTTT	-	-	TRBV28	TRBJ2-2	15
CASRRTGNSGELFF	TGTGCCAGCAGGAGGACAGGGAACTCCGGGGAGCTGTTTTTT	-	TRBD1	TRBV2	TRBJ2-2	14
CASSFGLAGGTLVHEQFF	TGTGCCAGCAGCTTCGGGTTAGCGGGGGGGACTTTAGTCCATGAGCAGTTCTTC	-	TRBD2	TRBV5-6	TRBJ2-1	18
CATLTERDTQYF	TGTGCCACCCTCACGGAAAGAGACACCCAGTACTTC	-	-	TRBV6-5	TRBJ2-5	12
CASSPGQTYGYTF	TGTGCCAGCAGTCCCGGACAGACCTATGGCTACACCTTC	-	-	TRBV6-2/TRBV6-3	TRBJ1-2	13
CASSLEVGSYGYTF	TGCGCCAGCAGCTTGGAGGTCGGTTCCTATGGCTACACCTTC	once	-	TRBV5-1	TRBJ1-2	14
CASSYLRDGGEAFF	TGTGCCAGCAGTTACCTGAGGGACGGCGGAGAAGCTTTCTTT	few	-	TRBV6-2/TRBV6-3	TRBJ1-1	14
CASGDGLDTEAFF	TGTGCCAGCGGGGACGGGTTGGACACTGAAGCTTTCTTT	-	-	TRBV6-6	TRBJ1-1	13
CASSFGSTTGELFF	TGCGCCAGTAGCTTCGGGAGTACAACCGGGGAGCTGTTTTTT	-	-	TRBV5-1	TRBJ2-2	14
CASSLEGQGGKTQYF	TGTGCCAGCAGCCTCGAAGGACAGGGTGGGAAGACCCAGTACTTC	-	TRBD1	TRBV7-9	TRBJ2-5	15
CASSADSNQPQHF	TGTGCCAGCAGCGCGGACAGCAATCAGCCCCAGCATTTT	-	-	TRBV5-4	TRBJ1-5	13
CASSFQTTAGGLHSEQFF	TGTGCCAGCAGCTTTCAAACTACTGCGGGGGGCCTTCATAGTGAGCAGTTCTTC	-	TRBD2	TRBV11-2	TRBJ2-1	18
CATKLDRATGELFF	TGTGCCACTAAGCTGGACAGGGCTACCGGGGAGCTGTTTTTT	-	TRBD1	TRBV6-4	TRBJ2-2	14
CASSLGNTGRANYGYTF	TGCGCCAGCAGCTTGGGTAATACAGGGAGAGCTAACTATGGCTACACCTTC	once	-	TRBV5-1	TRBJ1-2	17
CASSFTGDRGNTEAFF	TGCGCCAGCAGTTTCACGGGGGACAGGGGGAACACTGAAGCTTTCTTT	-	TRBD1	TRBV4-1	TRBJ1-1	16
CASSKQGADTEAFF	TGTGCCAGTAGTAAGCAGGGGGCGGACACTGAAGCTTTCTTT	-	TRBD1	TRBV19	TRBJ1-1	14
CASSDLTGGSTGELFF	TGTGCCAGCAGCGACCTCACAGGGGGATCCACCGGGGAGCTGTTTTTT	-	TRBD1	TRBV9	TRBJ2-2	16